The 13 T cell receptor beta chains below all came from one sample that was sequenced in a study of blood T cell repertoires in COVID-19. The repertoire was sequenced with immunoSEQ multiplex PCR; TCRdb's copy has only in-frame clones and lacks some. Among fewer than 250,000 clones listed, 75% to 90% were seen once. Sequenced: peripheral blood. The source is a man aged 60-69 years with acute or convalescent COVID-19.

This rearrangement joins TRBV29-1 to TRBJ1-2, with a tentative D call TRBD1 (6 bases). Germline V gene data show CDR1 as SQVTM and CDR2 as ANQGSEA. V lost 6 bases, J lost 0 bases, and 17 bases lay in between. The CDR3 covers 15 residues. CDR3 DNA: TGCAGCGTCTACGACAGGCGGTTAGCTAACTATGGCTACACCTTC. It translates to CSVYDRRLANYGYTF.

V usage is TRBV24-1 and J usage is TRBJ2-1; 13 bases are a match to TRBD2. The germline V gene encodes CDR1 KGHDR and CDR2 SFDVKD. The CDR3 totals 17 residues. Trimming cost V 4 bases and J 0 bases; bases outside gene matches: 2. The CDR3 here is CATSDRTSGSSYNEQFF. DNA for the CDR3: TGTGCCACCAGTGACCGGACTAGCGGGAGCTCCTACAATGAGCAGTTCTTC.

The chain is built from TRBV5-6 and TRBJ2-7, with 7 positions matching TRBD1. V was clipped by 5 bases and J by 12 bases; unmatched bases: 17. The CDR3 is 14 amino acids. CDR1 and CDR2 from the germline V gene are SGHDT and YYEEEE. The CDR3 DNA is TGTGCCAGCAGTGGCACAGGGGAAGGCCCCTCGGGGTACTTC. Its translation: CASSGTGEGPSGYF.

This rearrangement joins TRBV14 to TRBJ2-7; TRBD1 aligns across 7 bases. There are 15 residues in the CDR3. Germline V gene data show CDR1 as SGHDN and CDR2 as FVKESK. V shed 1 base and J 2 bases; nucleotides not matched to a gene: 5. This CDR3 is CASSQALTGAYEQYF. Written as DNA, the CDR3 is TGTGCCAGCAGCCAAGCCCTAACAGGGGCCTACGAGCAGTACTTC.

The chain uses TRBV5-6 and TRBJ2-7; D might be TRBD1 (6 bases). The CDR3 has 15 residues. Germline CDR1 reads SGHDT; CDR2 reads YYEEEE. Trimming took off 2 bases at V and 3 bases at J, with 15 bases between the two ends. The CDR3 region is CASSFGPGAGYEQYF. As DNA, the CDR3 is TGTGCCAGCAGCTTCGGCCCAGGGGCGGGCTACGAGCAGTACTTC.

This clone was seen a handful of times. This sequence joins TRBV7-9 and TRBJ1-4; D is uncertain. The CDR3 consists of 12 residues. The germline V gene encodes CDR1 SEHNR and CDR2 FQNEAQ (reference sequence). V lost 5 bases to trimming and J lost 7 bases, with 8 bases between them. The CDR3 reads CASSLRSEKLFF. CDR3 DNA sequence: TGTGCCAGCAGCCTGCGTTCTGAAAAACTGTTTTTT.

This clone was seen only once. Here the CDR3 reads CASSKQGSSYNEQFF. In DNA form, the CDR3 reads TGCGCCAGCAGCAAACAGGGAAGCTCCTACAATGAGCAGTTCTTC. The chain links TRBV10-1 to TRBJ2-1, with D maybe TRBD1 (6 bases). Per germline, CDR1 WNHNN and CDR2 SYGVQD (reference sequence). The V end was cut by 6 bases, the J end by 0 bases, with 12 bases between. This CDR3 is built from 15 residues.

The chain is built from TRBV5-1 and TRBJ1-1, with 11 bases identical to TRBD1. Trimming removed 4 bases from V and 4 bases from J; junction bases left unmatched: 3. The CDR3 is 14 residues long. CDR1 SGHRS and CDR2 YFSETQ come from the germline V gene. The CDR3 nucleotides read TGCGCCAGCAGCAGGACAGGGGGCCCCACTGAAGCTTTCTTT. It codes for CASSRTGGPTEAFF.

V usage is TRBV7-2 and J usage is TRBJ2-3; 9 bases fit TRBD2. Trimming cost V 4 bases and J 5 bases; bases outside gene matches: 13. The CDR3 has 17 residues. Germline loops: CDR1 SGHTA, CDR2 FQGNSA. The CDR3 nucleotides are TGTGCCAGCAGCTCAAGAACCGTAGGCGGGGGGGTAGATACGCAGTATTTT. Protein: CASSSRTVGGGVDTQYF.

This clone is a singleton in its sample. The genes are TRBV6-1 and TRBJ1-5, with a possible D match to TRBD1 (6 bases). The CDR3 has 14 amino acids. Germline V gene data show CDR1 as MNHNS and CDR2 as SASEGT. V was shortened by 5 bases and J by 9 bases, with 17 bases between the two germline ends. CDR3 sequence: CASSTGTPPGPQHF. CDR3 sequence (DNA): TGTGCCAGCAGTACCGGGACACCTCCTGGGCCCCAGCATTTT.

As concerns this clone: This same CDR3 is encoded by further DNA sequences in the sample. This sequence joins TRBV4-3 and TRBJ1-5; no clear D gene. The CDR3 is 13 residues long. Trimming removed 0 bases from V and 7 bases from J, with 7 bases in between. Germline values: CDR1 LGHNA, CDR2 YSLEER. The CDR3 loop is CASSQERGQPQHF. CDR3 bases: TGCGCCAGCAGCCAAGAGAGAGGACAGCCCCAGCATTTT.

The chain is built from TRBV19 and TRBJ1-1; D remains unclear. The CDR3 extends over 13 amino acids. Trimming pared 3 bases from V and 9 bases from J, leaving 14 bases between. Germline values: CDR1 LNHDA, CDR2 SQIVND (reference sequence). CDR3 coding DNA: TGTGCCAGTAGTATCAGGTCTTTACAGAAAGCTTTCTTT. Its translation is CASSIRSLQKAFF.

In this sample, this clone turned up once. The V call is TRBV5-4, the J call TRBJ2-2; TRBD2 is a possible D gene (6 bases). The CDR3 contains 14 residues. V lost 5 bases, J lost 3 bases, and 11 bases lay in between. From germline, CDR1 is SGHNT and CDR2 YYREEE (reference sequence). CDR3 residues: CASRLERDTGELFF. As DNA, the CDR3 is TGTGCCAGCAGGTTAGAGCGGGACACCGGGGAGCTGTTTTTT.